This entry describes one T cell receptor (beta chain). Antigen unknown. This record comes from a study of response to subunit inactivated influenza vaccine. Whole-study findings and limits: The authors suggested that few new T cells are recruited per seasonal influenza vaccination.

TCRdb re-derived calls from the RT-PCR reads in MiXCR, one entry per CDR3 protein. This sample has 710,000 or so distinct CDR3 sequences, with 15% to 18% found just once. Germline V gene lookup returns CDR1 MNHNS and CDR2 SASEGT. Trimming removed 3 bases from V and 2 bases from J, with 8 bases in between. This CDR3 contains 14 residues. The chain uses TRBV6-1 and TRBJ1-5; D is uncertain. The specimen was PBMCs from blood, collected about 13 days after vaccination. This TCR was sampled from a man aged 50-59 years who received an inactivated influenza vaccine. The CDR3 sequence: CASSERERNQPQHF. In nucleotides, the CDR3 is TGTGCCAGCAGTGAGAGGGAGCGCAATCAGCCCCAGCATTTT.